The sequence of this TCR beta chain was determined in a study of tumor and adjacent non-tumor tissue in lung cancer. General study findings and limits: Shorter survival was associated with higher TCR diversity in tumors.

A modified ARM-PCR protocol with three rounds of nested PCR amplified TCRbeta. TCRdb itself ran the multiplex PCR reads through MiXCR, one entry per CDR3 protein. The data contain about 75,000 distinct CDR3 sequences, roughly 75% of them seen just once; the ten biggest clones take up 25% to 35%. This sample's RNA came from whole unsorted tissue. Distant lung tissue was collected more than 3 cm away from the tumor edge. For this clonotype: Its matching antigen is unknown. One end of the junction varies from germline; a read error may be responsible.

The sample comprised distant non-tumor lung tissue. This TCR came from a woman aged 45-65 years with non-small cell lung cancer.

DNA for the CDR3: TGCATTGCAAAAGTGGGGGTAGCGGGAGCCTACTCCTACGAGCAATACTTC. Translation gives CIAKVGVAGAYSYEQYF. V is TRBV20-1 and J is TRBJ2-7; 9 nucleotides align to TRBD2. Germline assignment: CDR1 DFQATT and CDR2 SNEGSKA (reference sequence). The CDR3 totals 17 residues.